The 17 T cell receptor beta chains presented below share a single source sample, sequenced in a study of blood T cell repertoires in COVID-19. The data were produced by immunoSEQ multiplex PCR, yet TCRdb's version contains in-frame clones alone and is incomplete. Of 65,000 to 90,000 clones in the sample, approximately 79% were seen once. What was sequenced was peripheral blood. Receptors originate from a man between 60 and 70 years old with active or convalescent COVID-19.

The chain combines TRBV6-6 with TRBJ1-6; 7 bases line up with TRBD1. The junction had 5 bases not matched to a gene; V was cut back by 7 bases and J by 5 bases. The CDR3 is made up of 14 amino acids. CDR1 MNHNY and CDR2 SVGAGI come from the germline V gene (reference sequence). CDR3 sequence: CASTPGQNNSPLHF. CDR3 nucleotide sequence: TGTGCCAGCACCCCGGGACAGAATAATTCACCCCTCCACTTT.

The chain has TRBV7-8 and TRBJ2-2; 7 positions match TRBD1. The CDR3 loop spans 14 amino acids. CDR1 SGHVS and CDR2 FQNEAQ come from the germline V gene. Trimming at V came to 6 bases and at J to 4 bases, leaving 5 bases not matched to a gene. DNA of the CDR3: TGTGCCAGCAGAACAGGGGTGGGCACCGGGGAGCTGTTTTTT. Translation: CASRTGVGTGELFF.

The chain combines TRBV5-1 with TRBJ1-3; 7 positions match TRBD1. There are 14 residues in the CDR3. Germline assignment: CDR1 SGHRS and CDR2 YFSETQ. V lost 2 bases, J lost 6 bases, and 5 bases stayed unmatched. The CDR3: CASSFGDSQNTIYF. The CDR3 nucleotides are TGCGCCAGCAGCTTTGGGGACAGCCAAAACACCATATATTTT. The whole variable domain, remainder taken from reference TRBV5-1 and TRBJ1-3, is KAGVTQTPRYLIKTRGQQVTLSCSPISGHRSVSWYQQTPGQGLQFLFEYFSETQRNKGNFPGRFSGRQFSNSRSEMNVSTLELGDSALYLCASSFGDSQNTIYFGEGSWLTVV.

The V and J genes are TRBV5-1 and TRBJ2-3; the match to TRBD2 covers 16 bases. Germline V gene data show CDR1 as SGHRS and CDR2 as YFSETQ. Trimming removed 4 bases from V and 5 bases from J; junction bases left unmatched: 4. The CDR3 extends over 16 amino acids. DNA of the CDR3: TGCGCCAGCAGCGGGACTAGCGGGGGGGCCGGAGATACGCAGTATTTT. This translates into CASSGTSGGAGDTQYF.

The V call is TRBV3-1 (or the pseudogene TRBV3-2), the J call TRBJ2-1; 8 nucleotides line up with TRBD2. Germline CDR1 and CDR2: LGHDT and YNNKEL (reference sequence). The CDR3 is 14 residues long. V trimming: 1 base; J trimming: 5 bases; junction bases outside the gene matches: 1. Here the CDR3 reads CASSQGAGDNEQFF. The DNA of the CDR3 is TGTGCCAGCAGCCAAGGAGCGGGGGACAATGAGCAGTTCTTC.

The rearrangement links TRBV12-3 or TRBV12-4 to TRBJ1-1, with 7 bases aligning to TRBD1. This CDR3 has 12 residues. Trimming removed 7 bases from V and 6 bases from J; junction bases left unmatched: 5. The CDR3 here is CASTSGGSEAFF. CDR3 nucleotide sequence: TGTGCCAGCACCTCAGGGGGGTCTGAAGCTTTCTTT.

The V and J genes are TRBV5-1 and TRBJ2-7, with 7 bases identical to TRBD1. Trimming removed 4 bases from V and 2 bases from J; junction bases left unmatched: 9. The CDR3 is 15 amino acids. Germline V gene lookup returns CDR1 SGHRS and CDR2 YFSETQ. CDR3 in amino acids: CASSPRQGTAYEQYF. CDR3 in DNA: TGCGCCAGCAGCCCACGACAGGGAACAGCCTACGAGCAGTACTTC.

The CDR3 coding sequence is TGTGCCAGCAGTTTTACAGGGAAAATGAACACTGAAGCTTTCTTT. This codes for CASSFTGKMNTEAFF. The chain uses TRBV6-5 and TRBJ1-1; D is perhaps TRBD1 (6 bases). V was shortened by 4 bases and J by 0 bases, with 12 bases between the two germline ends. Looked up from germline, CDR1 is MNHEY and CDR2 is SVGAGI. The CDR3 totals 15 residues.

The chain's CDR3 is CASSRTDLNYGYTF. The CDR3 DNA sequence: TGTGCCAGCAGCCGGACAGACCTTAACTATGGCTACACCTTC. This chain joins TRBV28 and TRBJ1-2; possible D gene TRBD1, 6 bases. V gave up 6 bases and J gave up 1 base, with 12 bases separating them. The CDR3 has 14 residues. Germline V gene data show CDR1 as MDHEN and CDR2 as SYDVKM.

The chain links TRBV11-2 to TRBJ1-2; TRBD1 aligns across 11 bases. CDR1 is SGHAT, CDR2 FQNNGV, per germline. The CDR3 consists of 18 residues. The ends lost 5 bases at V and 6 bases at J; junction bases unmatched: 17. The CDR3 reads CASSPLRDRGRIINGYTF. The CDR3 region has the DNA TGTGCCAGCAGCCCACTCCGGGACAGGGGGAGGATTATCAATGGCTACACCTTC.

V is TRBV5-1 and J is TRBJ1-2; 7 nucleotides align to TRBD1. The germline V gene has CDR1 SGHRS and CDR2 YFSETQ. Trimming at V came to 0 bases and at J to 8 bases, leaving 7 bases not matched to a gene. CDR3 size: 14 residues. CDR3 nucleotide sequence: TGCGCCAGCAGCTTGGAGCCAGGGGGAAAAGGCTACACCTTC. This sequence encodes CASSLEPGGKGYTF. Filled out from reference TRBV5-1 and TRBJ1-2, the complete variable domain reads KAGVTQTPRYLIKTRGQQVTLSCSPISGHRSVSWYQQTPGQGLQFLFEYFSETQRNKGNFPGRFSGRQFSNSRSEMNVSTLELGDSALYLCASSLEPGGKGYTFGSGTRLTVV.

The V call is TRBV19, the J call TRBJ1-2; D unclear. The CDR3 is 14 residues long. Germline V CDR1 and CDR2: LNHDA, SQIVND (reference sequence). V was pared by 4 bases and J by 4 bases, with 13 bases between. DNA for the CDR3: TGTGCCAGTAGTAGGGCAGGTGATGGCTATGGCTACACCTTC. This translates into CASSRAGDGYGYTF. The whole variable domain, filled in from reference TRBV19 and TRBJ1-2, reads DGGITQSPKYLFRKEGQNVTLSCEQNLNHDAMYWYRQDPGQGLRLIYYSQIVNDFQKGDIAEGYSVSREKKESFPLTVTSAQKNPTAFYLCASSRAGDGYGYTFGSGTRLTVV.

A single count supports this clone. The V gene is TRBV5-1, the J gene TRBJ2-1; D gene unclear. Germline CDR1 is SGHRS and CDR2 is YFSETQ. Trimming left V 4 bases short and J 0 bases short, with 8 bases between. The CDR3 is made up of 14 amino acids. CDR3 bases: TGCGCCAGCAGCCTCGAGGTCTCCTACAATGAGCAGTTCTTC. Residues: CASSLEVSYNEQFF. The full variable domain, rest sourced from reference TRBV5-1 and TRBJ2-1, is KAGVTQTPRYLIKTRGQQVTLSCSPISGHRSVSWYQQTPGQGLQFLFEYFSETQRNKGNFPGRFSGRQFSNSRSEMNVSTLELGDSALYLCASSLEVSYNEQFFGPGTRLTVL.

A single count supports this clone. This chain connects TRBV9 to TRBJ2-1, with 10 bases that match TRBD1. Germline V CDR1 and CDR2: SGDLS, YYNGEE. The CDR3 spans 15 residues. Losses at the gene ends were 4 bases for V and 7 bases for J; bases not matched to a gene: 8. CDR3: CASSPPGQGGNEQFF. CDR3 bases: TGTGCCAGCAGCCCCCCCGGACAGGGGGGGAATGAGCAGTTCTTC.

The rearrangement joins TRBV18 to TRBJ2-5; weak D call: TRBD1 (5 bases). The CDR3 is made up of 15 amino acids. V lost 3 bases to trimming and J lost 1 base, with 12 bases between them. Germline CDR1 reads KGHSH; CDR2 reads LQKENI. CDR3 amino acids: CASSPRGAIQETQYF. The DNA of the CDR3 is TGTGCCAGCTCACCCCGTGGGGCGATCCAAGAGACCCAGTACTTC.

This clone showed up many times. This chain links TRBV18 with TRBJ2-7; a possible D gene is TRBD2 (6 bases). CDR3 length equals 15 residues. In germline, CDR1 is KGHSH, CDR2 LQKENI. Trimming left V 2 bases short and J 2 bases short, with 13 bases between. In DNA, the CDR3 is TGTGCCAGCTCACCATCGGGGACTGGCCCCTACGAGCAGTACTTC. Translating it yields CASSPSGTGPYEQYF.

The chain couples TRBV2 to TRBJ1-1; TRBD1 agrees at 8 bases. Per the germline V gene, CDR1 is SNHLY and CDR2 is FYNNEI. The junction had 10 bases not matched to a gene; V was cut back by 4 bases and J by 0 bases. The CDR3 length is 17 residues. CDR3 bases: TGTGCCAGCAGTGGTAACAGGGGGACCAGTATGAACACTGAAGCTTTCTTT. As protein: CASSGNRGTSMNTEAFF.